This entry lists 16 T cell receptor beta chains sequenced from one sample in a study of blood T cell repertoires in COVID-19. Only in-frame clones appear in the TCRdb table, and some are missing; sequencing was by immunoSEQ multiplex PCR. This sample has about 670,000 clones; around 90% occur once, and the top ten carry approximately 0.3%. Sequencing was performed on peripheral blood. All receptors come from a woman aged 18-29 years with acute or convalescent COVID-19.

This chain uses TRBV7-9 with TRBJ2-5; 15 nucleotides match TRBD2. V lost 3 bases, J lost 5 bases, and 13 bases stayed unmatched. Germline assignment: CDR1 SEHNR and CDR2 FQNEAQ (reference sequence). The CDR3 is made up of 19 amino acids. The CDR3 reads CASSFPSGLAGGPVETQYF. Written as DNA, the CDR3 is TGTGCCAGCAGCTTCCCATCTGGACTAGCGGGGGGGCCGGTGGAGACCCAGTACTTC.

The J gene is TRBJ1-1, the V gene TRBV14; 11 bases fit TRBD1. Trimming cost V 4 bases and J 7 bases; bases outside gene matches: 11. The CDR3 runs to 16 residues. Germline V CDR1 and CDR2: SGHDN, FVKESK. DNA for the CDR3: TGTGCCAGCAGCCCTTCCGGGACAGGGGGTTTTGGTGAAGCTTTCTTT. Protein product: CASSPSGTGGFGEAFF. The full variable domain, in which reference TRBV14 and TRBJ1-1 provide the parts outside the CDR3, is EAGVTQFPSHSVIEKGQTVTLRCDPISGHDNLYWYRRVMGKEIKFLLHFVKESKQDESGMPNNRFLAERTGGTYSTLKVQPAELEDSGVYFCASSPSGTGGFGEAFFGQGTRLTVV.

V is TRBV30 and J is TRBJ2-7; weak D call: TRBD1 (6 bases). In germline, CDR1 is GTSNPN, CDR2 SVGIG (reference sequence). The CDR3 has 13 amino acids. V shed 3 bases and J shed 3 bases, with 12 bases lying between them. In DNA form, the CDR3 reads TGTGCCTGGAGCGAAGGACAGTACTACGAGCAGTACTTC. Its protein product is CAWSEGQYYEQYF.

A word on this clone: The sample contains more than one DNA sequence encoding this CDR3. The chain recombines TRBV5-1 with TRBJ2-5, with D unclear. Per the germline V gene, CDR1 is SGHRS and CDR2 is YFSETQ. V lost 1 base, J lost 5 bases, and 9 bases lay in between. This CDR3 is 13 amino acids long. In nucleotides, the CDR3 is TGCGCCAGCAGCTTGACGGGTTTGGAGACCCAGTACTTC. It encodes CASSLTGLETQYF.

The V and J genes are TRBV2 and TRBJ2-7; D ambiguous. In germline, CDR1 is SNHLY, CDR2 FYNNEI. This CDR3 comprises 14 residues. V was shortened by 2 bases and J by 0 bases, with 8 bases between the two germline ends. CDR3 bases: TGTGCCAGCAGTGAATGGGCTTTCTCCTACGAGCAGTACTTC. Amino acids: CASSEWAFSYEQYF. Together with reference TRBV2 and TRBJ2-7, the CDR3 gives the full variable domain: EPEVTQTPSHQVTQMGQEVILRCVPISNHLYFYWYRQILGQKVEFLVSFYNNEISEKSEIFDDQFSVERPDGSNFTLKIRSTKLEDSAMYFCASSEWAFSYEQYFGPGTRLTVT.

This chain joins TRBV19 and TRBJ1-2; the D gene is possibly TRBD1 (6 bases). The germline V gene has CDR1 LNHDA and CDR2 SQIVND (reference sequence). V shed 4 bases and J shed 1 base, with 13 bases lying between them. The CDR3 is made up of 15 amino acids. DNA for the CDR3: TGTGCCAGTAGTACAAGACAGGATCTTAACTATGGCTACACCTTC. Amino acids: CASSTRQDLNYGYTF.

The rearrangement links TRBV11-1 to TRBJ2-4; tentative D call: TRBD2 (5 bases). Germline-derived CDR1 and CDR2 are SGHAT and FQDESV (reference sequence). Trimming left V 4 bases short and J 0 bases short, with 7 bases between. This CDR3 spans 14 amino acids. DNA of the CDR3: TGTGCCAGCAGCTCCGGGATAGCCAAAAACATTCAGTACTTC. This sequence encodes CASSSGIAKNIQYF.

This chain joins TRBV10-3 and TRBJ2-7; 10 bases are shared with TRBD2. From germline, CDR1 is ENHRY and CDR2 SYGVKD. The CDR3 is 16 amino acids. Trimming cost V 2 bases and J 3 bases; bases outside gene matches: 7. CDR3 loop: CAISEGLADLSYEQYF. CDR3 coding DNA: TGTGCCATCAGTGAGGGACTAGCGGATCTCAGCTACGAGCAGTACTTC.

CDR3 in amino acids: CASSPGGSSYNSPLHF. The CDR3 DNA follows: TGCGCCAGCAGCCCAGGGGGTAGCTCCTATAATTCACCCCTCCACTTT. The chain carries TRBV5-1 and TRBJ1-6; 7 bases fit TRBD1. Germline assignment: CDR1 SGHRS and CDR2 YFSETQ. This CDR3 comprises 16 residues. The V gene end was trimmed by 4 bases and the J gene end by 0 bases; junction bases not matched to a gene: 4.

About this clone: At the DNA level, this CDR3 is encoded by other sequences in the same sample as well. This rearrangement joins TRBV5-1 to TRBJ1-3, with D unresolved. From germline, CDR1 is SGHRS and CDR2 YFSETQ. V lost 0 bases and J 0 bases, leaving 7 bases between the germline ends. The length of the CDR3 is 15 residues. CDR3 region: CASSLDPGSGNTIYF. DNA for the CDR3: TGCGCCAGCAGCTTGGATCCGGGCTCTGGAAACACCATATATTTT.

This sequence joins TRBV24-1 and TRBJ1-2; D is unclear. Trimming removed 1 base at V and 8 bases at J, with 10 bases between. The germline gives CDR1 KGHDR, CDR2 SFDVKD. This CDR3 is 13 amino acids long. The DNA of the CDR3 is TGTGCCACCAGTGATTTTGAGGGCTGGGGCTACACCTTC. Protein: CATSDFEGWGYTF.

Comment on this clone: In the same sample, other DNA sequences code for this CDR3. V and J are TRBV6-5 and TRBJ2-3; D may be TRBD2 (6 bases). The CDR3 consists of 14 residues. Germline-derived CDR1 and CDR2 are MNHEY and SVGAGI. The V and J ends lost 2 bases and 2 bases respectively, with 8 bases between them. CDR3 loop: CASSYAGPTDTQYF. In DNA form, the CDR3 reads TGTGCCAGCAGTTACGCGGGACCCACAGATACGCAGTATTTT.

J is TRBJ2-2 and V is TRBV5-6; the match to TRBD1 covers 8 bases. The CDR3 is 15 amino acids. Germline V gene data show CDR1 as SGHDT and CDR2 as YYEEEE. Losses at the gene ends were 6 bases for V and 6 bases for J; bases not matched to a gene: 10. Written as DNA, the CDR3 is TGTGCCAGCACCCCGGACAGGGTCATCGCCGGGGAGCTGTTTTTT. Encoded protein: CASTPDRVIAGELFF.

This clone has just one count. The chain recombines TRBV7-2 with TRBJ2-7; 7 nucleotides match TRBD1. The CDR3 runs to 15 residues. The germline V gene encodes CDR1 SGHTA and CDR2 FQGNSA. Trimming took 7 bases from V and 0 from J; bases not matched to a gene: 9. The CDR3 DNA reads as TGTGCCAGCACCTCCGGGACAGCCTACTCCTACGAGCAGTACTTC. Amino acid sequence: CASTSGTAYSYEQYF.

The chain employs TRBV6-5 and TRBJ1-2, with TRBD1 as a possible D gene (5 bases). Trimming left V 6 bases short and J 7 bases short, with 15 bases between. This CDR3 comprises 13 residues. CDR1 is MNHEY and CDR2 is SVGAGI in the germline V gene. The CDR3 here is CASSLLGASGYTF. DNA of the CDR3: TGTGCCAGCAGCCTTCTAGGGGCTAGTGGCTACACCTTC.

The V call is TRBV5-1, the J call TRBJ1-3; no definite D call. Trimming left V 5 bases short and J 4 bases short, with 13 bases between. The V gene's germline CDR1 is SGHRS and CDR2 YFSETQ. The CDR3 runs to 14 residues. CDR3 loop: CASRLGVGGNTIYF. CDR3 DNA sequence: TGCGCCAGCAGGCTCGGGGTCGGGGGAAACACCATATATTTT. The variable domain in full, with the rest retrieved from reference TRBV5-1 and TRBJ1-3, is KAGVTQTPRYLIKTRGQQVTLSCSPISGHRSVSWYQQTPGQGLQFLFEYFSETQRNKGNFPGRFSGRQFSNSRSEMNVSTLELGDSALYLCASRLGVGGNTIYFGEGSWLTVV.